This TCR beta chain is from a study of cytomegalovirus exposure and HLA in healthy donors. General study points: TCR beta sequences reportedly predicted most subjects' HLA-A and HLA-B alleles accurately. Segments of the TCR beta V type were, in most cases, productive about 87% or about 30% of the time in an earlier analysis. A missense variant in DCLRE1C was later tied to TCR beta V- and J-gene trimming.

This clone was picked up a small number of times. Its specificity is unknown. The PCR made use of 60 Vbeta and 13 Jbeta primers. Here immunoSEQ multiplex PCR was the method, and the copy in TCRdb shows in-frame clones only, minus some. The profile shows about 130,000 clones, approximately 69% of them singletons. The V gene's germline CDR1 is SGHDN and CDR2 FVKESK. Trimming shortened V by 4 bases and J by 2 bases, and 12 bases separated the two germline ends. The CDR3 is 16 residues long. The source material was PBMCs. The source of this sequence is a middle-aged man in good health and CMV-seropositive. The chain joins TRBV14 to TRBJ2-6; tentative D call: TRBD2 (5 bases). The CDR3: CASSRASGTGANVLTF. In nucleotides, the CDR3 is TGTGCCAGCAGCCGTGCCTCGGGGACTGGGGCCAACGTCCTGACTTTC. The full variable domain, rest sourced from reference TRBV14 and TRBJ2-6, is EAGVTQFPSHSVIEKGQTVTLRCDPISGHDNLYWYRRVMGKEIKFLLHFVKESKQDESGMPNNRFLAERTGGTYSTLKVQPAELEDSGVYFCASSRASGTGANVLTFGAGSRLTVL.